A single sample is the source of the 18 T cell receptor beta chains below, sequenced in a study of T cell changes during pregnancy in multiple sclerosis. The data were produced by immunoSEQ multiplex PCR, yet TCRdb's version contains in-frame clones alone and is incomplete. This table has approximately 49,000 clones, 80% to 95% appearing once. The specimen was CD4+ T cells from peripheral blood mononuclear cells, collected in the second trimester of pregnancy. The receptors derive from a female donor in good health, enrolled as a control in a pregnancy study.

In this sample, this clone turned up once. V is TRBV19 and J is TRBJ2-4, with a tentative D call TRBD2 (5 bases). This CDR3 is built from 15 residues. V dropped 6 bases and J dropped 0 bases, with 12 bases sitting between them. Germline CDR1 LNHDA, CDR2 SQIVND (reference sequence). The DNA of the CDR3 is TGTGCCAGTAGCCGGGAACCACTAGCCAAAAACATTCAGTACTTC. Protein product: CASSREPLAKNIQYF.

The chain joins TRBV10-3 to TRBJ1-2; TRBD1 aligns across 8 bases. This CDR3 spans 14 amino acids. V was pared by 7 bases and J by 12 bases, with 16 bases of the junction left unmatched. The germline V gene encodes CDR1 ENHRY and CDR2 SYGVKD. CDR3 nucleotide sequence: TGTGCCATCACTCCGGACAGGGTAAAGGGACCGAACACCTTC. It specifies CAITPDRVKGPNTF.

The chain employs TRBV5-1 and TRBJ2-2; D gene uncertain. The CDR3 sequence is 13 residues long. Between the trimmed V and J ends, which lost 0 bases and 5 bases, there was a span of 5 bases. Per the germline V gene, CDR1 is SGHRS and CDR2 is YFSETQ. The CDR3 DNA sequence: TGCGCCAGCAGCTTGGGAGGTACCGGGGAGCTGTTTTTT. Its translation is CASSLGGTGELFF.

Here the CDR3 DNA reads TGTGCCAGCTCACCCCGGGACTACGCCGCTTTCTTT. It yields the protein CASSPRDYAAFF. The V call is TRBV18, the J call TRBJ1-1, with D possibly TRBD1 on 5 matching bases. The CDR3 runs to 12 residues. Germline V lookup: CDR1 KGHSH, CDR2 LQKENI. Trimming took 3 bases from V and 11 from J, leaving 13 bases between them.

This chain's CDR3 is CASSPGLLAGGQDTQYF. The DNA of the CDR3 is TGTGCCAGCTCCCCCGGACTCTTAGCGGGGGGGCAAGATACGCAGTATTTT. The chain combines TRBV18 with TRBJ2-3, with TRBD2 matching over 11 bases. CDR3 length: 17 amino acids. Unmatched junction bases numbered 13, after V lost 6 bases and J lost 5 bases. The germline V gene encodes CDR1 KGHSH and CDR2 LQKENI.

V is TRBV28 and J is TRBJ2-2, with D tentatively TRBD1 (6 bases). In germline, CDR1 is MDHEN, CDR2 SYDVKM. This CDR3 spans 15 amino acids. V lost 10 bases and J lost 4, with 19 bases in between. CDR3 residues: CATLAPGTPTGELFF. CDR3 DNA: TGTGCCACACTTGCTCCCGGGACACCCACCGGGGAGCTGTTTTTT.

CDR3 region: CATSRDPRGRGEDTQYF. CDR3 nucleotides: TGTGCCACCAGCAGAGATCCCCGGGGCAGGGGAGAAGATACGCAGTATTTT. The rearrangement uses TRBV15 and TRBJ2-3, with D tentatively TRBD1 (6 bases). The CDR3 has 17 amino acids. Germline lookup yields CDR1 LNHNV and CDR2 YYDKDF (reference sequence). Trimming took 0 bases from V and 5 from J, leaving 18 bases between them.

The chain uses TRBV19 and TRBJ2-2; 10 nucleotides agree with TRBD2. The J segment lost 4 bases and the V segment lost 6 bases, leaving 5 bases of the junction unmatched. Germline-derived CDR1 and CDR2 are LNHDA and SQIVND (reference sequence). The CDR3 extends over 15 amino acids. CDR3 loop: CASRSGGAGTGELFF. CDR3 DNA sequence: TGTGCCAGTAGGAGCGGGGGGGCGGGCACCGGGGAGCTGTTTTTT.

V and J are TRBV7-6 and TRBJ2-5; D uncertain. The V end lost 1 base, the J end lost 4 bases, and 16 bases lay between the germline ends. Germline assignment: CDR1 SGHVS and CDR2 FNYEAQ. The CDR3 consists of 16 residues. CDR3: CASSLGMSPEAETQYF. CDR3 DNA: TGTGCCAGCAGCTTAGGAATGAGTCCCGAGGCAGAGACCCAGTACTTC.

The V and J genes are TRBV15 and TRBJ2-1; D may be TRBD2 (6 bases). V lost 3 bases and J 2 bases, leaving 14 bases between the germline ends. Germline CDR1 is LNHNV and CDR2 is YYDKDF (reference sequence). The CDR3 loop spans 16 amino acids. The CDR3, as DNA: TGTGCCACCAGCAGGGGACGCGGGAACGCCTACAATGAGCAGTTCTTC. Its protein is CATSRGRGNAYNEQFF.

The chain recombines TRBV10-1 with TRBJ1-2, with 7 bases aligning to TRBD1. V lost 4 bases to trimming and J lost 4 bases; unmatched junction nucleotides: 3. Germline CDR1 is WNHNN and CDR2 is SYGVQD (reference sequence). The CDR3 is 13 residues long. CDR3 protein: CASSGQGTYGYTF. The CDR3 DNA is TGCGCCAGCAGTGGACAGGGTACCTATGGCTACACCTTC.

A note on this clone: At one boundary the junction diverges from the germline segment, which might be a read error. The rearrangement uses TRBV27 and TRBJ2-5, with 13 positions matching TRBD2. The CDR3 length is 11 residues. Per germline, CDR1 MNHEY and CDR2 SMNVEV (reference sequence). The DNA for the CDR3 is TGTGCCAGCAGTACGGGACTAGCGGGGAACTTC. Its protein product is CASSTGLAGNF.

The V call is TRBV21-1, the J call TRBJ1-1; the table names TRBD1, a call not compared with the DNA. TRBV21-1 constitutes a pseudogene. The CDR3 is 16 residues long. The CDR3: CASNHPASGKWSEAFF. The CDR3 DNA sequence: TGTGCCAGCAACCATCCCGCCTCAGGGAAGTGGAGTGAAGCTTTCTTT.

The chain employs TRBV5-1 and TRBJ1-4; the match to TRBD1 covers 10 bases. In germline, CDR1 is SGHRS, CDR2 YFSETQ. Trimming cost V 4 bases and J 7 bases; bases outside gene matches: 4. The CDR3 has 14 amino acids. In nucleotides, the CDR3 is TGCGCCAGCAGCCGCCGGGACAGGGGTGAAAAACTGTTTTTT. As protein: CASSRRDRGEKLFF.

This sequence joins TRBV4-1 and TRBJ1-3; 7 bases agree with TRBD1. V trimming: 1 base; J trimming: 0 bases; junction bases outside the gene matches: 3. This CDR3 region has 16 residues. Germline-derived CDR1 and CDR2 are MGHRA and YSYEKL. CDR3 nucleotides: TGCGCCAGCAGCCAAGGGGACAGCTTCTCTGGAAACACCATATATTTT. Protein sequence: CASSQGDSFSGNTIYF.

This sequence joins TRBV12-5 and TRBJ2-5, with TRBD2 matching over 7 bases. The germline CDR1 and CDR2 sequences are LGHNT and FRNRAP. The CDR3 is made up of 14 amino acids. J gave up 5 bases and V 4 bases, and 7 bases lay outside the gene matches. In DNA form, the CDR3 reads TGTGCTAGTGGTTCTCTGGGGGGGTGGGAGACCCAGTACTTC. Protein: CASGSLGGWETQYF.

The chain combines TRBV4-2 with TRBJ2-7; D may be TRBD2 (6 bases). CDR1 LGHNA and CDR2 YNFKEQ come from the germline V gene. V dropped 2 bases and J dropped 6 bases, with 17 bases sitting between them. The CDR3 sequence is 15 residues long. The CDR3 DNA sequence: TGTGCCAGCAGCCAACAAACTAGCACTCCCCCCGAGCAGTACTTC. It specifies CASSQQTSTPPEQYF.

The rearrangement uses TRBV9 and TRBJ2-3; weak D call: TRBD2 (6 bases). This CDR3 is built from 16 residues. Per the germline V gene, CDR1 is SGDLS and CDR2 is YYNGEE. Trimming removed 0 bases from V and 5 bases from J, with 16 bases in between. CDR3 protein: CASSVDRGVTGDTQYF. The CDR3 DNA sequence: TGTGCCAGCAGCGTAGATCGCGGGGTGACGGGAGATACGCAGTATTTT.